Sequencing of this T cell receptor beta chain was carried out in a study of blood T cells in healthy people across ages. A sample-barcoded 5' primer and a J-beta primer mix were used in a second PCR of roughly 6 to 11 cycles. One entry per CDR3 protein results from TCRdb running MiXCR on the 5' RACE reads. The sample has about 830,000 distinct CDR3 sequences; roughly 64% are singletons. The CDR3 covers 15 residues. V shed 7 bases and J shed 0 bases, with 13 bases lying between them. The TCR originated in a man aged 25 to 45 in good health. The chain employs TRBV12-3 or TRBV12-4 and TRBJ2-4; possibly TRBD1 for D (5 bases). The source material was blood. The CDR3 nucleotides read TGTGCCAGCACCGGTGGCAGGGTAGCCAAAAACATTCAGTACTTC. Its protein product is CASTGGRVAKNIQYF.